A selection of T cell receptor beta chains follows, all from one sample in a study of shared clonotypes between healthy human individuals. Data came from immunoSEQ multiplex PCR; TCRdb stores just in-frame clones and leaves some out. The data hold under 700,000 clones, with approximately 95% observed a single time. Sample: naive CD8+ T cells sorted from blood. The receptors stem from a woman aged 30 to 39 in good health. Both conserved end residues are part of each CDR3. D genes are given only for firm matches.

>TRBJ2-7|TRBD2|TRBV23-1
TGCGCCAGCAGTCAATTGACGAGCGGGATCCACTACGAGCAGTACTTC
CASSQLTSGIHYEQYF
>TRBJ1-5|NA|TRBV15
TGTGCCACCAGCAACGGTGGGGATAGCAATCAGCCCCAGCATTTT
CATSNGGDSNQPQHF
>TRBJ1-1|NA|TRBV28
TGTGCCAGCAGTTTATTTAAGGAAGAAGCTTTCTTT
CASSLFKEEAFF
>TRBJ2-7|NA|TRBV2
TGTGCCAGCAACCTAGGCGGGTTCTACGAGCAGTACTTC
CASNLGGFYEQYF
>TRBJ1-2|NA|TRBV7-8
TGTGCCAGCAGCTTTCGACCGAAAGGCTATGGCTACACCTTC
CASSFRPKGYGYTF
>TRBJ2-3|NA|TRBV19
TGTGCCAGTAGTATATGGGGATGGAGCACAAATACGCAGTATTTT
CASSIWGWSTNTQYF
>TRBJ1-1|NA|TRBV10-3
TGTGCCGCTTCAGGTGGGTCTGAAGCTTTCTTT
CAASGGSEAFF
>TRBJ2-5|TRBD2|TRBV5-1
TGCGCCAGCAGCTTTTGGGGAGGGAGTAGGGTCCAAGAGACCCAGTACTTC
CASSFWGGSRVQETQYF
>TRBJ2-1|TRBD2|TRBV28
TGTGCCAGCAAGGCACTAAGGGGGACTAGCGGGTCTGAGCAGTTCTTC
CASKALRGTSGSEQFF
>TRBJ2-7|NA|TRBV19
TGTGCCAGTAGTTTCAGAGGGGTGAGATCCTACGAGCAGTACTTC
CASSFRGVRSYEQYF
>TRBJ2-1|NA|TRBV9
TGTGCCAGCAGCGGAGGCCAGAGCTCCTACAATGAGCAGTTCTTC
CASSGGQSSYNEQFF
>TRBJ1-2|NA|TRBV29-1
TGCAGCGTTGAAAGTAGTTCGGTTTTGGCTGGCTACACCTTC
CSVESSSVLAGYTF
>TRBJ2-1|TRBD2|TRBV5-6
TGTGCCAGCAGCTCCGGGACTAGTCGCCATGAGCAGTTCTTC
CASSSGTSRHEQFF
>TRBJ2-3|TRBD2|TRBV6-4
TGTGCCAGCAGTGACCCAGCGGGAGGCACAGATACGCAGTATTTT
CASSDPAGGTDTQYF
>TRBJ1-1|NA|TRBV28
TGTGCCAGCAGCCCAAAATGGCAGATGAACACTGAAGCTTTCTTT
CASSPKWQMNTEAFF
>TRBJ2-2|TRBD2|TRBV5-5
TGTGCCAGCAGGAAGACTAGCGGGAGAGGGATTTTCACCGGGGAGCTGTTTTTT
CASRKTSGRGIFTGELFF
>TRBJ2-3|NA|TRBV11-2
TGTGCCAGCAGTTCCACAGATACGCAGTATTTT
CASSSTDTQYF
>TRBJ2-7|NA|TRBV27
TGTGCCATCCGCCAGGCGGGCCGGGGCTCCTACGAGCAGTACTTC
CAIRQAGRGSYEQYF
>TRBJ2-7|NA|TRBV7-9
TGTGCCAGCAGCTTCGGCGGCGAGCAGTACTTC
CASSFGGEQYF
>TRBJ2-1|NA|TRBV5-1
TGCGCCAGCAAGGAGACTTCCTACAATGAGCAGTTCTTC
CASKETSYNEQFF
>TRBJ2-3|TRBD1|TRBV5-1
TGCGCCAGCAGCTCGTTCCCAGGGGGCCTCAGTCCAGATACGCAGTATTTT
CASSSFPGGLSPDTQYF
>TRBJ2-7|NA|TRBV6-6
TGTGCCAGCAGTTACTCAACCTACGAGCAGTACTTC
CASSYSTYEQYF